The rows below give T cell receptor beta chains drawn from one sample of a study of OX40 agonist ivuxolimab in advanced cancers. Method: immunoSEQ multiplex PCR; TCRdb's copy keeps in-frame clones and lacks some. Among over 55,000 clones, roughly 88% were seen once, and the ten largest hold roughly 2.4%. The input for sequencing was CD4+ or CD8+ T cells sorted from blood, taken in a trial of the OX40 agonist ivuxolimab. Receptor source: an adult with an advanced solid tumor such as melanoma, head and neck, liver or kidney cancer. The CDR3 runs from the conserved cysteine through the conserved F or W. The D gene is left open where the match is weak. Only part of the rows carry a size: once, few, many, or a class if the clone is expanded.

v_gene	d_gene	abundance	j_gene	CDR3aa	CDR3nt
TRBV7-3	-	-	TRBJ2-5	CASSLAGTQETQYF	TGTGCCAGCAGCTTGGCCGGGACGCAAGAGACCCAGTACTTC
TRBV10-3	TRBD1	-	TRBJ1-2	CAISDNRGNYGYTF	TGTGCCATCAGTGACAACAGGGGCAACTATGGCTACACCTTC
TRBV6-4	TRBD1	-	TRBJ2-3	CASSRRGGAGADTQYF	TGTGCCAGCAGCCGTCGAGGGGGCGCCGGCGCAGATACGCAGTATTTT
TRBV6-1	-	-	TRBJ1-2	CASNGQTNYGYTF	TGTGCCAGCAACGGGCAAACTAACTATGGCTACACCTTC
TRBV5-1	TRBD1	-	TRBJ1-2	CASTPTGPTYGYTF	TGCGCCAGCACACCGACAGGGCCTACGTATGGCTACACCTTC
TRBV6-5	-	-	TRBJ1-1	CASRGNTEAFF	TGTGCCAGCAGGGGGAACACTGAAGCTTTCTTT
TRBV11-2	-	once	TRBJ2-2	CASSVNRAGSTGELFF	TGTGCCAGCAGCGTTAACAGGGCTGGCAGCACCGGGGAGCTGTTTTTT
TRBV2	TRBD1	-	TRBJ1-2	CASSENSGWTGGGYTF	TGTGCCAGCAGTGAAAATTCCGGTTGGACAGGGGGCGGCTACACCTTC
TRBV5-4	-	-	TRBJ1-1	CASSPEDGAEAFF	TGTGCCAGCAGCCCGGAGGACGGGGCTGAAGCTTTCTTT
TRBV10-3	-	few	TRBJ2-3	CAISDSTDTQYF	TGTGCCATCAGTGATTCTACAGATACGCAGTATTTT
TRBV28	TRBD1	once	TRBJ2-7	CASTTPGQGVYEQYF	TGTGCCAGCACAACTCCGGGACAGGGTGTCTACGAGCAGTACTTC
TRBV13	TRBD2	-	TRBJ2-1	CASSRERGRSSYNEQFF	TGTGCCAGCAGCAGGGAGCGGGGGCGAAGCTCCTACAATGAGCAGTTCTTC
TRBV7-2	-	-	TRBJ1-1	CASSPVGVEAFF	TGTGCCAGCAGCCCCGTGGGGGTAGAAGCTTTCTTT
TRBV6-6	TRBD1	-	TRBJ1-4	CASRQGAANEKLFF	TGTGCCAGCAGACAGGGGGCGGCTAATGAAAAACTGTTTTTT
TRBV5-1	TRBD2	once	TRBJ2-3	CASSLGPLAGDSDTQYF	TGCGCCAGCAGCTTGGGCCCCCTAGCGGGGGATTCAGATACGCAGTATTTT
TRBV19	TRBD2	-	TRBJ2-6	CASSIGGVSGANVLTF	TGTGCCAGTAGTATCGGGGGGGTCTCTGGGGCCAACGTCCTGACTTTC
TRBV11-2	-	-	TRBJ1-3	CASSLVPRANSGNTIYF	TGTGCCAGCAGCTTAGTCCCCAGGGCCAACTCTGGAAACACCATATATTTT
TRBV5-1	TRBD2	-	TRBJ2-3	CASSVKTSSYTDTQYF	TGCGCCAGCAGCGTAAAGACTAGCAGCTACACAGATACGCAGTATTTT
TRBV5-1	TRBD1	-	TRBJ2-3	CASSLVPGTGTYTDTQYF	TGCGCCAGCAGCTTGGTCCCCGGGACAGGGACATACACAGATACGCAGTATTTT
TRBV10-3	-	-	TRBJ1-2	CAISDREGYGYTF	TGTGCCATCAGTGACAGGGAGGGGTATGGCTACACCTTC
TRBV5-1	-	-	TRBJ2-1	CASSVPVPSSYNEQFF	TGCGCCAGCAGCGTCCCCGTGCCGAGCTCCTACAATGAGCAGTTCTTC
TRBV6-5	-	-	TRBJ1-5	CASSPRWVINQPQHF	TGTGCCAGCAGCCCCCGATGGGTAATCAATCAGCCCCAGCATTTT
TRBV5-6	-	-	TRBJ2-2	CASSSDLGSGTGELFF	TGTGCCAGCAGCTCCGATCTCGGGAGTGGGACCGGGGAGCTGTTTTTT
TRBV27	-	-	TRBJ1-2	CASTPSGGGYGYTF	TGTGCCAGCACCCCCTCGGGGGGAGGGTATGGCTACACCTTC
TRBV7-2	-	-	TRBJ1-2	CASSTRLWPPGSNYGYTF	TGTGCCAGCAGCACTCGACTTTGGCCCCCGGGGTCTAACTATGGCTACACCTTC
TRBV7-8	TRBD1	-	TRBJ1-1	CASSLAGQGADGAFF	TGTGCCAGCAGCTTAGCCGGACAGGGGGCAGATGGAGCTTTCTTT
TRBV5-1	-	-	TRBJ1-4	CASSLEPVRANEKLFF	TGCGCCAGCAGCTTGGAGCCGGTAAGGGCTAATGAAAAACTGTTTTTT
TRBV19	-	-	TRBJ1-5	CASSIDPGQPQHF	TGTGCCAGTAGTATAGATCCGGGTCAGCCCCAGCATTTT
TRBV29-1	TRBD1	-	TRBJ2-7	CSVRPTGATYEQYF	TGCAGCGTGAGGCCCACAGGGGCTACCTACGAGCAGTACTTC
TRBV29-1	-	-	TRBJ2-3	CSVLSQGTDTQYF	TGCAGCGTCCTATCCCAGGGGACAGATACGCAGTATTTT
TRBV7-2	TRBD1	-	TRBJ1-2	CASSPRTDRGGYTF	TGTGCCAGCAGCCCGCGAACGGACAGGGGCGGCTACACCTTC
TRBV9	TRBD2	-	TRBJ2-5	CASSAGTSGGVETQYF	TGTGCCAGCAGCGCGGGGACTAGCGGGGGTGTAGAGACCCAGTACTTC
TRBV28	-	-	TRBJ2-3	CASSLGQTDTQYF	TGTGCCAGCAGTTTAGGACAGACAGATACGCAGTATTTT
TRBV4-2	TRBD2	-	TRBJ2-3	CASSHGTSGGGSLDTQYF	TGTGCCAGCAGCCATGGGACTAGCGGGGGCGGCTCCCTAGATACGCAGTATTTT
TRBV7-9	TRBD1	few	TRBJ1-6	CASSARGQVDSPLHF	TGTGCCAGCAGCGCGAGAGGACAGGTCGATTCACCCCTCCACTTT
TRBV2	-	once	TRBJ2-5	CASSVLGAETQYF	TGTGCCAGCAGTGTACTGGGGGCGGAGACCCAGTACTTC
TRBV7-2	-	few	TRBJ1-1	CASSLVGDTEAFF	TGTGCCAGCAGCTTAGTAGGGGACACTGAAGCTTTCTTT
TRBV18	-	-	TRBJ2-2	CASSTGTANTGELFF	TGTGCCAGCTCAACCGGGACGGCGAACACCGGGGAGCTGTTTTTT
TRBV15	-	-	TRBJ1-2	CATSRADPYGYTF	TGTGCCACCAGCAGAGCTGATCCCTATGGCTACACCTTC
TRBV7-2	TRBD1	-	TRBJ1-2	CASSYGTGDGYTF	TGTGCCAGCAGCTACGGGACAGGGGATGGCTACACCTTC
TRBV4-1	-	-	TRBJ2-4	CASSHPGQGNIQYF	TGCGCCAGCAGCCATCCGGGACAAGGGAACATTCAGTACTTC
TRBV2	TRBD1	-	TRBJ2-4	CASSPTLDRVAKNIQYF	TGTGCCAGCAGCCCGACCCTGGACAGGGTGGCCAAAAACATTCAGTACTTC
TRBV19	-	-	TRBJ1-5	CASSATTWSNQPQHF	TGTGCCAGTAGCGCGACTACCTGGAGCAATCAGCCCCAGCATTTT
TRBV19	TRBD2	-	TRBJ2-3	CATAASGGTDTQYF	TGTGCCACCGCGGCTAGCGGGGGCACAGATACGCAGTATTTT
TRBV5-6	-	-	TRBJ1-3	CASSSTASGNTIYF	TGTGCCAGCAGTTCTACAGCCTCTGGAAACACCATATATTTT
TRBV5-6	-	-	TRBJ2-7	CASSLRPTSPEQYF	TGTGCCAGCAGCTTGAGGCCCACATCCCCCGAGCAGTACTTC
TRBV10-3	-	-	TRBJ2-7	CAPKRPGHFYEQYF	TGTGCCCCGAAAAGACCGGGACATTTCTACGAGCAGTACTTC
TRBV5-1	-	-	TRBJ1-1	CASSPNVRGRGNTEAFF	TGCGCCAGCAGCCCGAACGTCCGGGGTAGAGGGAACACTGAAGCTTTCTTT